The rows below give T cell receptor beta chains drawn from one sample of a study of coeliac disease. TCRdb's table, derived via immunoSEQ multiplex PCR, lists solely in-frame clones and lacks some. Of 1,500 to 2,000 clones listed, about two thirds are singletons. The sequenced sample consisted of intraepithelial lymphocytes from the gut. All receptors derive from a woman in her fifties or sixties with celiac disease on a gluten-free diet. The CDR3 runs from the conserved cysteine through the conserved F or W. The order of the fields is V gene, J gene, D gene, clone size, CDR3 protein, CDR3 DNA. A D gene is named only where the DNA matches it firmly. Only part of the rows carry a size: once, few, many, or a class if the clone is expanded.

TRBV7-9	TRBJ1-4	TRBD1	NA	CASSLFRRARQGVEKLFF	TGTGCCAGCAGCTTATTTCGCCGGGCGAGGCAGGGGGTTGAAAAACTGTTTTTT
TRBV5-1	TRBJ2-7	NA	once	CASGGGGEQYF	TGCGCCAGCGGAGGCGGAGGGGAGCAGTACTTC
TRBV7-2	TRBJ2-5	NA	NA	CASSFSSQETQYF	TGTGCCAGCAGCTTTAGTTCCCAAGAGACCCAGTACTTC
TRBV5-1	TRBJ1-1	TRBD1	NA	CASSEAGTGGTEAFF	TGCGCCAGCAGCGAAGCCGGGACAGGGGGCACTGAAGCTTTCTTT
TRBV5-6	TRBJ1-6	TRBD1	NA	CASSSVWDRDRYNSPLHF	TGTGCCAGCAGCAGCGTGTGGGACAGGGATCGATATAATTCACCCCTCCACTTT
TRBV21-1	TRBJ1-2	NA	NA	CASRVPLATRKTYGYTF	TGTGCCAGCAGGGTGCCTCTAGCTACAAGAAAGACCTATGGCTACACCTTC
TRBV18	TRBJ1-4	NA	NA	CASSPLDKYNEKLFF	TGTGCCAGCTCCCCCCTGGACAAGTATAATGAAAAACTGTTTTTT
TRBV9	TRBJ1-4	NA	NA	CASSEGGREKLFF	TGTGCCAGCAGCGAAGGGGGTCGTGAAAAACTGTTTTTT
TRBV15	TRBJ2-5	TRBD2	NA	CATSRPRTSGGQETQYF	TGTGCCACCAGCAGACCTAGGACTAGCGGGGGCCAAGAGACCCAGTACTTC
TRBV4-3	TRBJ2-6	TRBD1	few	CASSRGQGAPGANVLTF	TGCGCCAGCAGCCGCGGACAGGGGGCGCCTGGGGCCAACGTCCTGACTTTC
TRBV19	TRBJ2-3	NA	NA	CASSIIQAPYSTDTQYF	TGTGCCAGTAGTATAATCCAGGCCCCCTATAGCACAGATACGCAGTATTTT
TRBV27	TRBJ2-7	TRBD1	NA	CASSLASTGSYEQYF	TGTGCCAGCAGTTTAGCTTCGACAGGGTCCTACGAGCAGTACTTC
TRBV5-4	TRBJ2-3	NA	NA	CASSLSGYTQYF	TGTGCCAGCAGCTTGTCGGGGTATACGCAGTATTTT
TRBV7-9	TRBJ1-2	NA	large	CASSLGGAGGYTF	TGTGCCAGCAGCTTAGGAGGAGCGGGGGGCTACACCTTC
TRBV7-8	TRBJ2-3	NA	NA	CASSSSDTQYF	TGTGCCAGCAGCTCCTCAGATACGCAGTATTTT
TRBV5-6	TRBJ2-7	TRBD1	NA	CASSLETGGPYEQYF	TGTGCCAGCAGCTTGGAGACAGGGGGACCCTACGAGCAGTACTTC
TRBV5-4	TRBJ1-1	TRBD1	NA	CASSKTGGDTEAFF	TGTGCCAGCAGCAAGACAGGGGGGGACACTGAAGCTTTCTTT
TRBV6-5	TRBJ2-7	NA	NA	CASSTSDNYEQYF	TGTGCCAGCAGCACCTCCGACAACTACGAGCAGTACTTC
TRBV18	TRBJ1-1	NA	few	CASSRLLEVRQPANTEAFF	TGTGCCAGCTCACGCCTACTAGAGGTGCGACAACCGGCCAACACTGAAGCTTTCTTT
TRBV9	TRBJ2-3	NA	NA	CASGAREKDTQYF	TGTGCCAGCGGTGCGAGGGAAAAAGATACGCAGTATTTT
TRBV6-5	TRBJ2-7	TRBD1	few	CASSQDRTYEQYF	TGTGCCAGCAGTCAGGACAGGACCTACGAGCAGTACTTC
TRBV27	TRBJ2-5	TRBD2	NA	CASSLSLAGGSETQYF	TGTGCCAGCAGTTTATCGCTAGCGGGGGGATCAGAGACCCAGTACTTC
TRBV10-3	TRBJ2-1	TRBD1	NA	CAISDPLMRGQGGSYNEQFF	TGTGCCATCAGTGACCCGCTGATGCGTGGACAGGGGGGCTCCTACAATGAGCAGTTCTTC
TRBV19	TRBJ1-1	NA	NA	CASSIALQGEAFF	TGTGCCAGTAGTATAGCTTTACAGGGTGAAGCTTTCTTT
TRBV18	TRBJ2-3	NA	once	CASSPLQARTDTQYF	TGTGCCAGCTCCCCTTTACAGGCTCGCACAGATACGCAGTATTTT
TRBV27	TRBJ1-5	NA	NA	CASQSTGTQFQPQHF	TGTGCCAGCCAATCGACGGGGACACAGTTTCAGCCCCAGCATTTT
TRBV5-1	TRBJ2-1	TRBD2	NA	CASSLQGLAGGKEQFF	TGCGCCAGCAGCTTACAAGGACTAGCGGGGGGGAAAGAGCAGTTCTTC
TRBV18	TRBJ2-2	NA	NA	CASSPFQGRGNTGELFF	TGTGCCAGCTCACCATTTCAAGGCAGGGGGAACACCGGGGAGCTGTTTTTT
TRBV19	TRBJ2-1	TRBD2	NA	CASRTSGGADGNEQFF	TGTGCCAGCCGCACTAGCGGGGGGGCTGATGGCAATGAGCAGTTCTTC